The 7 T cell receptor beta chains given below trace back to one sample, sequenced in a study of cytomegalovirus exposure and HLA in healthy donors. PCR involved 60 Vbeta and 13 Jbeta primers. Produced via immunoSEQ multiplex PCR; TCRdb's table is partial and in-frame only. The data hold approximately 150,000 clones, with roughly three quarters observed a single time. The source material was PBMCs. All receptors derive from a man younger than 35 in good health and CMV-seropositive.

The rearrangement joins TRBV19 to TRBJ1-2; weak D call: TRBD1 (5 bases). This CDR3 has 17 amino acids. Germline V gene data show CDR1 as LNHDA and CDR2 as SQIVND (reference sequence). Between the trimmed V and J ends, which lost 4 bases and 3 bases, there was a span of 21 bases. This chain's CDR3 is CASSTLGLWGTDYGYTF. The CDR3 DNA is TGTGCCAGTAGTACGCTCGGGCTCTGGGGCACGGACTATGGCTACACCTTC.

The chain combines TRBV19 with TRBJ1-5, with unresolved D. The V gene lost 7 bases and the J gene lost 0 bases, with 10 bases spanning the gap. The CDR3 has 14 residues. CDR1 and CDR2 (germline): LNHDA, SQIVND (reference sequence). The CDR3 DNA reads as TGTGCCAGTATGTCGCGGAATAGCAATCAGCCCCAGCATTTT. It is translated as CASMSRNSNQPQHF.

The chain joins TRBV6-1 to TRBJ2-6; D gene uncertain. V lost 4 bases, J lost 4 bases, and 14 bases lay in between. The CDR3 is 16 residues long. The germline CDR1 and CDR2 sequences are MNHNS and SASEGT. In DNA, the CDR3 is TGTGCCAGCAGTGCCCGCGGTGCTTCCGGGGCCAACGTCCTGACTTTC. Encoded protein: CASSARGASGANVLTF.

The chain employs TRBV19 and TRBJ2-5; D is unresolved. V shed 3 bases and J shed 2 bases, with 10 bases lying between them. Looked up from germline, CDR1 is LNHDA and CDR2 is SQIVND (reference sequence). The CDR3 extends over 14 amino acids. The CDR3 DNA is TGTGCCAGTAGTATCCGGTCTCCACAAGAGACCCAGTACTTC. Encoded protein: CASSIRSPQETQYF.

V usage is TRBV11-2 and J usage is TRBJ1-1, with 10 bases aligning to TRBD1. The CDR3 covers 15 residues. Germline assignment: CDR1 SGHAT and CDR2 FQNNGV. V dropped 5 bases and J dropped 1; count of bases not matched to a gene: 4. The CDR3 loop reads CASSPWTGGNTEAFF. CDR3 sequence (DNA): TGTGCCAGCAGCCCGTGGACAGGGGGGAACACTGAAGCTTTCTTT. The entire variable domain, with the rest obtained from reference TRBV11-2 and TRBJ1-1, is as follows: EAGVAQSPRYKIIEKRQSVAFWCNPISGHATLYWYQQILGQGPKLLIQFQNNGVVDDSQLPKDRFSAERLKGVDSTLKIQPAKLEDSAVYLCASSPWTGGNTEAFFGQGTRLTVV.

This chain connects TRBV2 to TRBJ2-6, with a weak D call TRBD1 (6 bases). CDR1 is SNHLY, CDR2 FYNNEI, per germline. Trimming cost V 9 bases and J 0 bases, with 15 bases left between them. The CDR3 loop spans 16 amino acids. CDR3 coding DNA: TGTGCCAGTACGCGGTTGGGGGCCTCTGGGGCCAACGTCCTGACTTTC. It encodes CASTRLGASGANVLTF.

Written as DNA, the CDR3 is TGCGCCAGCAGCTTGGCCCCGGGGGTCGGAGAGACCCAGTACTTC. This translates into CASSLAPGVGETQYF. The chain couples TRBV5-1 to TRBJ2-5, with a possible D match to TRBD2 (6 bases). The CDR3 extends over 15 amino acids. Trimming removed 0 bases at V and 4 bases at J, with 13 bases between. Germline V gene data show CDR1 as SGHRS and CDR2 as YFSETQ.